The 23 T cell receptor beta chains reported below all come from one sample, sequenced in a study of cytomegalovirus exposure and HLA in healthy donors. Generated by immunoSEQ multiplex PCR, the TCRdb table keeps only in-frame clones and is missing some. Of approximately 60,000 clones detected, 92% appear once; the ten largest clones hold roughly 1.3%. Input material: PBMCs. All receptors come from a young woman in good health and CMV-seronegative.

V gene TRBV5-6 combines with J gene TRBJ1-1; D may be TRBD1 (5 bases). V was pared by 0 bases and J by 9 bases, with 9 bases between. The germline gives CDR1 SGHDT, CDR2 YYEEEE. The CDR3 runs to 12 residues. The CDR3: CASSLGQQKAFF. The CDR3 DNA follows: TGTGCCAGCAGCTTGGGACAGCAGAAAGCTTTCTTT.

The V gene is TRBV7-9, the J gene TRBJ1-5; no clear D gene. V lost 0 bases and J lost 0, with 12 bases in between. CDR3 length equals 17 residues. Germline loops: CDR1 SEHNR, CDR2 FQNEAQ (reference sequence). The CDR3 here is CASSLAQEGISNQPQHF. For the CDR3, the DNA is TGTGCCAGCAGCTTAGCGCAGGAGGGAATTAGCAATCAGCCCCAGCATTTT.

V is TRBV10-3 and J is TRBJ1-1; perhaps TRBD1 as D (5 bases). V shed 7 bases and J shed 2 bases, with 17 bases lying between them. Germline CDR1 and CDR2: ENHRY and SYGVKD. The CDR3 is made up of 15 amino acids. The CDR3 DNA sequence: TGTGCCATCATGGGCAGGCCGGGGGACAACACTGAAGCTTTCTTT. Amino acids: CAIMGRPGDNTEAFF.

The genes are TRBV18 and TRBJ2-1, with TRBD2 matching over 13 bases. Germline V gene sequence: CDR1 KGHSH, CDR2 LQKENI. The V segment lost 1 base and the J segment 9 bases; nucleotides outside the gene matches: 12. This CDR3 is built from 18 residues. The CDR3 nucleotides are TGTGCCAGCTCACCACTTTTGGGACTAGCGGGGCCCCGGGGTGAGCAGTTCTTC. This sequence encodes CASSPLLGLAGPRGEQFF.

CDR3 region: CASSQGYYGYTF. CDR3 bases: TGTGCCAGCAGCCAGGGGTACTATGGCTACACCTTC. The chain is built from TRBV7-9 and TRBJ1-2, with D possibly being TRBD1 (6 bases). The germline gives CDR1 SEHNR, CDR2 FQNEAQ (reference sequence). Trimming left V 5 bases short and J 3 bases short, with 7 bases between. This CDR3 region has 12 residues. The whole variable domain, filled in from reference TRBV7-9 and TRBJ1-2, reads DTGVSQNPRHKITKRGQNVTFRCDPISEHNRLYWYRQTLGQGPEFLTYFQNEAQLEKSRLLSDRFSAERPKGSFSTLEIQRTEQGDSAMYLCASSQGYYGYTFGSGTRLTVV.

The CDR3: CASSLQGVEQYF. DNA for the CDR3: TGTGCCAGCAGTTTACAGGGTGTTGAGCAGTACTTC. J is TRBJ2-7 and V is TRBV6-6; tentative D call: TRBD1 (6 bases). Germline loops: CDR1 MNHNY, CDR2 SVGAGI (reference sequence). V lost 4 bases, J lost 7 bases, and 11 bases lay in between. This CDR3 is built from 12 residues.

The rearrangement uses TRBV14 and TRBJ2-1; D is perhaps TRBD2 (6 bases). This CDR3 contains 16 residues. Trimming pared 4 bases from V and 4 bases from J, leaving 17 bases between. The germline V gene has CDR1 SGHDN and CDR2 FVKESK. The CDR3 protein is CASSRGGVRLYNEQFF. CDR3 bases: TGTGCCAGCAGCCGAGGAGGGGTTAGGCTTTACAATGAGCAGTTCTTC.

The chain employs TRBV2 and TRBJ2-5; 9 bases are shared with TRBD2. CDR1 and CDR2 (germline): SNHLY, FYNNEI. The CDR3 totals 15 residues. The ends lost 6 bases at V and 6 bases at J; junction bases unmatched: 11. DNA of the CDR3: TGTGCCAGCAGGGAGATACTAGCGGGTACGAAGACCCAGTACTTC. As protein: CASREILAGTKTQYF. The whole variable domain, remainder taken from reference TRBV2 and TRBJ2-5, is EPEVTQTPSHQVTQMGQEVILRCVPISNHLYFYWYRQILGQKVEFLVSFYNNEISEKSEIFDDQFSVERPDGSNFTLKIRSTKLEDSAMYFCASREILAGTKTQYFGPGTRLLVL.

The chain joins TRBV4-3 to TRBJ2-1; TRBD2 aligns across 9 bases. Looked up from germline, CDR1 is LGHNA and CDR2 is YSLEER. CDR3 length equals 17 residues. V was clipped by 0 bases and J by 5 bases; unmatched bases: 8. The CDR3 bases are TGCGCCAGCAGCCAAGATCTCGGCGGGAGGGCCCACAATGAGCAGTTCTTC. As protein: CASSQDLGGRAHNEQFF.

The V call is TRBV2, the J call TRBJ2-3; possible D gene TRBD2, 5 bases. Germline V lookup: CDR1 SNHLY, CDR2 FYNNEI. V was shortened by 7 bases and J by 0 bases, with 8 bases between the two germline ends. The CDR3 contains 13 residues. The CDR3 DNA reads TGTGCCAGCATGGGCGGGAGCACAGATACGCAGTATTTT. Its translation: CASMGGSTDTQYF. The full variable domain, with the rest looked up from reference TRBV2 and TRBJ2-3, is EPEVTQTPSHQVTQMGQEVILRCVPISNHLYFYWYRQILGQKVEFLVSFYNNEISEKSEIFDDQFSVERPDGSNFTLKIRSTKLEDSAMYFCASMGGSTDTQYFGPGTRLTVL.

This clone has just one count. The CDR3 nucleotides are TGTGCCAGCAACTTAATCACAGGGGATTCCCGCTACGAGCAGTACTTC. Protein: CASNLITGDSRYEQYF. The chain has TRBV6-6 and TRBJ2-7; 7 bases fit TRBD1. Per the germline V gene, CDR1 is MNHNY and CDR2 is SVGAGI (reference sequence). After removal of 7 bases from V and 3 bases from J, the junction contained 15 bases not matched to a gene. The CDR3 is made up of 16 amino acids.

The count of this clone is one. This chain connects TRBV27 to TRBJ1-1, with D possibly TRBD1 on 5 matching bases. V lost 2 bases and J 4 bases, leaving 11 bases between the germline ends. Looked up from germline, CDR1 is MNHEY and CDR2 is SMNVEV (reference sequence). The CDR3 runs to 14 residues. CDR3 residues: CASSLGGTGTEAFF. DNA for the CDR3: TGTGCCAGCAGTTTAGGAGGGACTGGCACTGAAGCTTTCTTT.

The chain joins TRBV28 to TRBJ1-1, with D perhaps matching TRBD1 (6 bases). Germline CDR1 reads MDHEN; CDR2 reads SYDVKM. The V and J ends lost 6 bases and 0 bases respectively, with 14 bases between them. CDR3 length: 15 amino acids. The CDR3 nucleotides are TGTGCCAGCAGCCGATGGGACACCTTGAACACTGAAGCTTTCTTT. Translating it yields CASSRWDTLNTEAFF.

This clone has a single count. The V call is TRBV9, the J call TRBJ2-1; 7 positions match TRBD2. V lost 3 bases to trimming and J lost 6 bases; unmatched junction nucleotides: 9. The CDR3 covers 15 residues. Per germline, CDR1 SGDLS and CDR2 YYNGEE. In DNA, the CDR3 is TGTGCCAGCAGCGCGGGGGGACCCAGAAGCAATGAGCAGTTCTTC. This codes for CASSAGGPRSNEQFF.

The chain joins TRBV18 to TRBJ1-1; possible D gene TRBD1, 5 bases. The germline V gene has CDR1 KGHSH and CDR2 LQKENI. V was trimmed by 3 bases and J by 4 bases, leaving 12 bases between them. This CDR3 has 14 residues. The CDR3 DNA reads TGTGCCAGCTCACCCAGAAGCGGGGCCACTGAAGCTTTCTTT. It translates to CASSPRSGATEAFF. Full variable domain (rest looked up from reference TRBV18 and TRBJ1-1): NAGVMQNPRHLVRRRGQEARLRCSPMKGHSHVYWYRQLPEEGLKFMVYLQKENIIDESGMPKERFSAEFPKEGPSILRIQQVVRGDSAAYFCASSPRSGATEAFFGQGTRLTVV.

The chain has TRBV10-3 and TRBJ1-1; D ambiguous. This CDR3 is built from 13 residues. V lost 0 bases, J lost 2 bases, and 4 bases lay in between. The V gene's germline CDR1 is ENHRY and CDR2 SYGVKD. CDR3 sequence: CAISESSNTEAFF. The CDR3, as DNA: TGTGCCATCAGTGAGTCGAGTAACACTGAAGCTTTCTTT.

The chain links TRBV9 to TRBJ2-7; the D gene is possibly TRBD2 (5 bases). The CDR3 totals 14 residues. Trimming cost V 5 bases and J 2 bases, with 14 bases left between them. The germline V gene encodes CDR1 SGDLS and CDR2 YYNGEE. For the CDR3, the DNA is TGTGCCAGCAGTCCCCCAGCGGACCCCTACGAGCAGTACTTC. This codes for CASSPPADPYEQYF.

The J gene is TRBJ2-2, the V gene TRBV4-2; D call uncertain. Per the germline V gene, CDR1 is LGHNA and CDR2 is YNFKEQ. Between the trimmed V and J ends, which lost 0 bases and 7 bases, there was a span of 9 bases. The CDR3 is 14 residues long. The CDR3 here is CASSQDLSGGELFF. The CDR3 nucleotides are TGTGCCAGCAGCCAAGACCTGTCCGGCGGGGAGCTGTTTTTT.

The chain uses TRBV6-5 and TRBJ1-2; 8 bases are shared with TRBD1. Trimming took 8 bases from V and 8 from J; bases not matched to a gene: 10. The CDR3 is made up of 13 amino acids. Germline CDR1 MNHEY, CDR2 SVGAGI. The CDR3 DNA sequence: TGTGCCAGCCTATCAGGGGGCGCGAAGGGCTACACCTTC. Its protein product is CASLSGGAKGYTF.

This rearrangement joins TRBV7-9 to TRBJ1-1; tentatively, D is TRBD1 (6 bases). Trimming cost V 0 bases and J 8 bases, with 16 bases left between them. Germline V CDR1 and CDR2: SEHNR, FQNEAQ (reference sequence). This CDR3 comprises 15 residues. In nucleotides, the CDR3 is TGTGCCAGCAGCTTAGCTTTTTTCGACAGGCCGGAAGCTTTCTTT. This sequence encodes CASSLAFFDRPEAFF.

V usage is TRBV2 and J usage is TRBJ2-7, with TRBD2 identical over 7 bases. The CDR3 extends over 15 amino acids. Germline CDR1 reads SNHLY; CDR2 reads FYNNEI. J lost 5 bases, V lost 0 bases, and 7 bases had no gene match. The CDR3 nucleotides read TGTGCCAGCAGTGAAGCGGGGGGGATTGGAAACGAGCAGTACTTC. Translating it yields CASSEAGGIGNEQYF. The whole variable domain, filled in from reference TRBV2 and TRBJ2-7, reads EPEVTQTPSHQVTQMGQEVILRCVPISNHLYFYWYRQILGQKVEFLVSFYNNEISEKSEIFDDQFSVERPDGSNFTLKIRSTKLEDSAMYFCASSEAGGIGNEQYFGPGTRLTVT.

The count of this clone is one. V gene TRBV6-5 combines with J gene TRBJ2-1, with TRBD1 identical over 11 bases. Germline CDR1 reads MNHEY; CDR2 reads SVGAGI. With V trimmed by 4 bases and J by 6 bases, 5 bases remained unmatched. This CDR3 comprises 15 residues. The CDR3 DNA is TGTGCCAGCAGTTGGGGGACAGGGGGGAGCAATGAGCAGTTCTTC. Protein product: CASSWGTGGSNEQFF.

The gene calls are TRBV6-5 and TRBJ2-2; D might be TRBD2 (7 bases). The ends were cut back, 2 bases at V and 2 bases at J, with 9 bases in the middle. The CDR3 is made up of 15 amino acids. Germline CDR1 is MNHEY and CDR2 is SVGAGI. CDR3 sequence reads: CASSYRGGNTGELFF. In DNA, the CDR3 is TGTGCCAGCAGTTACAGGGGGGGAAACACCGGGGAGCTGTTTTTT.